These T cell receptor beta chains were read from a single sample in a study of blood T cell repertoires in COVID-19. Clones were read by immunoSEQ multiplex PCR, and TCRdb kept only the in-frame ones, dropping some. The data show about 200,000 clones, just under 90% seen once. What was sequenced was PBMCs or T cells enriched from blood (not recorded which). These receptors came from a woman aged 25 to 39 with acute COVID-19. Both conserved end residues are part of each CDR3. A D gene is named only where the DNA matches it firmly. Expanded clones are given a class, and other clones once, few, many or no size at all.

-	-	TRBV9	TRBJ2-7	TGTGCCAGCAGCGTAGAACAGGTATCCTACGAGCAGTACTTC	CASSVEQVSYEQYF
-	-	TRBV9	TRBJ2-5	TGTGCCAGCAGCGTAGTTGGGAGCCGGGGGACCCAGTACTTC	CASSVVGSRGTQYF
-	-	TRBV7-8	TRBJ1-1	TGTGCCAGCAGCCTACTGTCTTACACAGAGGGGAACACTGAAGCTTTCTTT	CASSLLSYTEGNTEAFF
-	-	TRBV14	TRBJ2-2	TGTGCCAGCAGCCAAGCACCGGGTCCGAAGGCCGGGGAGCTGTTTTTT	CASSQAPGPKAGELFF
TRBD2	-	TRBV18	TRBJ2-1	TGTGCCAGCTCACCACCGGGACTAGCGGGGGCGGGGTCCTACAATGAGCAGTTCTTC	CASSPPGLAGAGSYNEQFF
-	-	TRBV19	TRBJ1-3	TGTGCCAGTACCAGCATGGCGGCGTCTGGAAACACCATATATTTT	CASTSMAASGNTIYF
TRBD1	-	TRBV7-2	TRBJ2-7	TGTGCCAGCAGTCCCGGGACAGGGAGCTCCTACGAGCAGTACTTC	CASSPGTGSSYEQYF
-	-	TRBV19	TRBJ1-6	TGTGCCAGTAGTATATCCGGCGGGTTCTATAATTCACCCCTCCACTTT	CASSISGGFYNSPLHF
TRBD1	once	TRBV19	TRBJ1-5	TGTGCCAGTATGGACAGGGTGGGAGTTAATCAGCCCCAGCATTTT	CASMDRVGVNQPQHF
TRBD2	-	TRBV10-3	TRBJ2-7	TGTGCCATCCGGGATAGCGGGTACGAGCAGTACTTC	CAIRDSGYEQYF
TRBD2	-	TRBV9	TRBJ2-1	TGTGCCAGCAGCGTAGACTCTACTAGCGGGGGAGATGAGCAGTTCTTC	CASSVDSTSGGDEQFF
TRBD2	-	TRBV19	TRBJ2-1	TGTGCCAGTAGTATCCGTCTAGCGGGGGGCAGCTCCTACAATGAGCAGTTCTTC	CASSIRLAGGSSYNEQFF
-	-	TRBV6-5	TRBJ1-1	TGTGCCAGCAGCCTAGGGGGAGGGGCTGAAGCTTTCTTT	CASSLGGGAEAFF
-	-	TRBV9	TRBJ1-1	TGTGCCAGCAGCGCTCAATTACAGGGTAGCACTGAAGCTTTCTTT	CASSAQLQGSTEAFF
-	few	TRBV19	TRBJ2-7	TGTGCCAGTACCTTATCCGTGGACAGCCCCACCTACGAGCAGTACTTC	CASTLSVDSPTYEQYF
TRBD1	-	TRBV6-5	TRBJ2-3	TGTGCCAGCAGTTACTTGGGCAGGGGGCTCGATACGCAGTATTTT	CASSYLGRGLDTQYF
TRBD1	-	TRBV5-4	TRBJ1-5	TGTGCCAGCAGCATGGACAGGGGAGGCAATCAGCCCCAGCATTTT	CASSMDRGGNQPQHF
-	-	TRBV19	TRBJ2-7	TGTGCCAGTAGTAAATCAGGGGATCTCGAGCAGTACTTC	CASSKSGDLEQYF
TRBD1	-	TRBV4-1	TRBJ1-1	TGCGCCAGCGGCATAACAGGGGTTGGAGCTGAAGCTTTCTTT	CASGITGVGAEAFF
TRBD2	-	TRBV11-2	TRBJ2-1	TGTGCCAGCAGCTTAGGGCTAGCGGCCCTCAATGAGCAGTTCTTC	CASSLGLAALNEQFF
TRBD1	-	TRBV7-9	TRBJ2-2	TGTGCCAGCAGCTTAGCGACAGGGTTGGCCGGGGAGCTGTTTTTT	CASSLATGLAGELFF
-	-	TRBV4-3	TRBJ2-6	TGCGCCAGCATGGGGGCAGGGGCCAACGTCCTGACTTTC	CASMGAGANVLTF
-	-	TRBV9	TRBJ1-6	TGTGCCAGCAGCGGCGGACAAGCGACCCGACTCCACTTT	CASSGGQATRLHF
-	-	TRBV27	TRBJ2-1	TGTGCCAGCGGTTTATCCCCAGACAATGAGCAGTTCTTC	CASGLSPDNEQFF
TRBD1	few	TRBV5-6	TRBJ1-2	TGTGCCAGCAGCTTCGGGGACAGCCCCTATGGCTACACCTTC	CASSFGDSPYGYTF
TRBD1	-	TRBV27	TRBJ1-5	TGTGCCAGCAGTACCATTCGGACAGGGGGTCAGCCCCAGCATTTT	CASSTIRTGGQPQHF
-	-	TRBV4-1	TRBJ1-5	TGCGCCAGCAGCAAAGGTAGACAGGCCGGCAATCAGCCCCAGCATTTT	CASSKGRQAGNQPQHF
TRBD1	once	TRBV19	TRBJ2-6	TGTGCCAGTAGCCAAATCGACAGGGGGCTTGGGGCCAACGTCCTGACTTTC	CASSQIDRGLGANVLTF
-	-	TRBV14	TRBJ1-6	TGTGCCAGCAGCCAAGATCAGGGGACCTCCTATAATTCACCCCTCCACTTT	CASSQDQGTSYNSPLHF
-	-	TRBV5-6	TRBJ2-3	TGTGCCAGCAGCTTATGGGAGAGTGGAATCACAGATACGCAGTATTTT	CASSLWESGITDTQYF
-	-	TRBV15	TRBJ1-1	TGTGCCACCAGCAGAGAAACAGATGAAGCTTTCTTT	CATSRETDEAFF
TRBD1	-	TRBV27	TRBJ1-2	TGTGCCAGCAGTGCGGGACAGATCAACTATGGCTACACCTTC	CASSAGQINYGYTF
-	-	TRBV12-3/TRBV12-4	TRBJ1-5	TGTGCCAGCACGGACCTGGGGGGTCAGCCCCAGCATTTT	CASTDLGGQPQHF
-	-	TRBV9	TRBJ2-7	TGTGCCAGCAGCGCCTCACAGGGTCGGGAGCAGTACTTC	CASSASQGREQYF
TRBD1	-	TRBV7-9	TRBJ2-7	TGTGCCAGCGGTCCTGAGACAGGGAAAGACGAGCAGTACTTC	CASGPETGKDEQYF
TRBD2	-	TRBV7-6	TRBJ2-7	TGTGCCAGCAGCCCCCTAGCGGGGCAAACCTACGAGCAGTACTTC	CASSPLAGQTYEQYF
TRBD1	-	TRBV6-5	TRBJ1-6	TGTGCCAGCAGTATGGACAGGGGTAATTCACCCCTCCACTTT	CASSMDRGNSPLHF
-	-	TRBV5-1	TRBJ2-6	TGCGCCAGCAGCTTGGGAGATTTGGCTGGGGCCAACGTCCTGACTTTC	CASSLGDLAGANVLTF
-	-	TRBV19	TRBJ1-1	TGTGCCAGTAGTATAGACCCCGGGGGATGGGCCACTGAAGCTTTCTTT	CASSIDPGGWATEAFF
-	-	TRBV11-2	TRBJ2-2	TGTGCCAGCAGCCCCCGGGTTTCGTCCCCCGGGGAGCTGTTTTTT	CASSPRVSSPGELFF
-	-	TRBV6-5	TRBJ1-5	TGTGCCAGCAGCCTCACCTCGGAGGGTCAGCCCCAGCATTTT	CASSLTSEGQPQHF
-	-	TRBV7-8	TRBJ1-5	TGTGCCAGCAGCTTAGAGCGGGGGAGGGATCAGCCCCAGCATTTT	CASSLERGRDQPQHF
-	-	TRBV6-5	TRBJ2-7	TGTGCCAGCAGTAACACGGGGAGCATCTACGAGCAGTACTTC	CASSNTGSIYEQYF
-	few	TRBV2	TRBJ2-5	TGTGCCAGCAGTGAACAGGCCCCCTTAGAGACCCAGTACTTC	CASSEQAPLETQYF
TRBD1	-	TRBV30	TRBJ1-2	TGTGCCTGGAAACGATGGGACAGGGAAAACTATGGCTACACCTTC	CAWKRWDRENYGYTF
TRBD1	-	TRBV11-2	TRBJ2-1	TGTGCCAGCAGCGTAGGACAGGGGGTCGGTGAGCAGTTCTTC	CASSVGQGVGEQFF
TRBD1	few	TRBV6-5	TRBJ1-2	TGTGCCAGCTACAGGGGGGTTTATGGCTACACCTTC	CASYRGVYGYTF
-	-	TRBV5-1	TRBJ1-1	TGCGCCAGCAGCTTGGGACACATGAACACTGAAGCTTTCTTT	CASSLGHMNTEAFF
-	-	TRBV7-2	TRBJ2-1	TGTGCCAGCAGCTTAGTCCGAGGCCCCCGGTTCTTC	CASSLVRGPRFF
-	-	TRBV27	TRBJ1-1	TGTGCCAGCAGTTTGGGGCTTGACACTGAAGCTTTCTTT	CASSLGLDTEAFF
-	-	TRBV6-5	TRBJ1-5	TGTGCCAGCAGTTCCAGGGTGGAACAGCCCCAGCATTTT	CASSSRVEQPQHF
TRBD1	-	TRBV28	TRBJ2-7	TGTGCCAGCAGTTTTGGAAGCTCGACAGGGTTGTACGAGCAGTACTTC	CASSFGSSTGLYEQYF
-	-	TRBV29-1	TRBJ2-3	TGCAGCGTTGTCCAGGGTTCAGATACGCAGTATTTT	CSVVQGSDTQYF
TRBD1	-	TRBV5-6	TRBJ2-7	TGTGCCAGCAGCTACTCTCAGGGGGTGATAGGCGAGCAGTACTTC	CASSYSQGVIGEQYF
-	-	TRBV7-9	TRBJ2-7	TGTGCCAGCAGCTTAGTATACGAGCAGTACTTC	CASSLVYEQYF
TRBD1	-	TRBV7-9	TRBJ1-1	TGTGCCAGCAGCTTATACACCGGGACAGAACTTGAAGCTTTCTTT	CASSLYTGTELEAFF
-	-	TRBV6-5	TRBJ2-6	TGTGCCAGCAGTACCCGCAGCTCTGGGGCCAACGTCCTGACTTTC	CASSTRSSGANVLTF
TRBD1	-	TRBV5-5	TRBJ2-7	TGTGCCAGCAGCATCGCCGGGACAGGGCATTTCTCCGAGCAGTACTTC	CASSIAGTGHFSEQYF
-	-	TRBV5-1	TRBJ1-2	TGCGCCAGCAGCTTGGAGTTGGGACACCTCTATGGCTACACCTTC	CASSLELGHLYGYTF